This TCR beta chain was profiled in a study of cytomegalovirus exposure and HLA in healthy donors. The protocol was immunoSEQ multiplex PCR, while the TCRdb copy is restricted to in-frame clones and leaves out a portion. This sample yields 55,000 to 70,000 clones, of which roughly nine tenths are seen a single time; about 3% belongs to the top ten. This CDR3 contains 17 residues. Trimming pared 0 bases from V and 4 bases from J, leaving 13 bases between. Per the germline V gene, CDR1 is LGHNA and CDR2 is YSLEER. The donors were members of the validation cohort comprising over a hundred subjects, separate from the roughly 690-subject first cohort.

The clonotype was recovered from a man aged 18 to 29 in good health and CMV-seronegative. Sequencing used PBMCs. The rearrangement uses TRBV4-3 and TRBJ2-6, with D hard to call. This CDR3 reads CASSQDNNGWGANVLTF. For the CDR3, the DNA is TGCGCCAGCAGCCAAGATAATAACGGGTGGGGGGCCAACGTCCTGACTTTC.